The 25 T cell receptor beta chains presented below share a single source sample, sequenced in a study of T cells in Graves' hyperthyroidism and ophthalmopathy. Amplification of TCR beta CDR3 regions was performed using RNA transcripts as template. HTBI primers drove first-round RT-PCR of the TCR CDR3. Each CDR3 protein is one row after TCRdb ran MiXCR on the multiplex PCR reads. In the table there are approximately 410,000 distinct CDR3 sequences, around 13% of which are singletons. The sequenced sample was blood. These receptors came from a woman under 30 with Graves' hyperthyroidism.

This clonotype was seen a few times. A much more abundant neighbour one base away suggests this may be a read error. The genes are TRBV11-2 and TRBJ2-1; the D is unclear. Deletions cut 5 bases from V and 0 bases from J, with 14 bases between. This CDR3 has 16 residues. Germline V lookup: CDR1 SGHAT, CDR2 FQNNGV. The CDR3 region has the DNA TGTGCCAGCAGCCGTCGCCGCGGTGGCTCCTACAATGAGCAGTTCTTC. Translating it yields CASSRRRGGSYNEQFF.

This clonotype was counted ten times or more. The genes are TRBV28 and TRBJ1-2; 7 bases fit TRBD1. The CDR3 has 17 residues. V lost 2 bases and J lost 5; bases outside the gene matches: 14. Per the germline V gene, CDR1 is MDHEN and CDR2 is SYDVKM. This CDR3 reads CASSLKGQLPNFYGYTF. DNA for the CDR3: TGTGCCAGCAGTTTAAAGGGACAGCTACCTAACTTTTATGGCTACACCTTC.

This chain uses TRBV7-9 with TRBJ1-1, with D possibly matching TRBD1 (5 bases). This CDR3 contains 14 residues. CDR1 and CDR2 from the germline V gene are SEHNR and FQNEAQ (reference sequence). The V end was cut by 8 bases, the J end by 3 bases, with 16 bases between. The DNA of the CDR3 is TGTGCCAGCTCGCCCACGGGACCCCACACTGAAGCTTTCTTT. Its protein is CASSPTGPHTEAFF.

This clonotype appeared many times. This chain links TRBV10-3 with TRBJ2-1, with D maybe TRBD2 (6 bases). The CDR3 is made up of 18 amino acids. Germline-derived CDR1 and CDR2 are ENHRY and SYGVKD. The germline V and J ends were trimmed by 2 bases and 0 bases, with 17 bases remaining between them. The CDR3 reads CAISEPMGGISSYNEQFF. For the CDR3, the DNA is TGTGCCATCAGTGAGCCCATGGGCGGGATAAGCTCCTACAATGAGCAGTTCTTC.

The chain links TRBV9 to TRBJ2-7; D unclear. This CDR3 contains 14 residues. The germline V gene encodes CDR1 SGDLS and CDR2 YYNGEE. V lost 2 bases and J lost 2, with 11 bases in between. Here the CDR3 reads CASSVSENTYEQYF. CDR3 in DNA: TGTGCCAGCAGCGTTTCAGAGAACACCTACGAGCAGTACTTC.

This clonotype has at least ten counts. V gene TRBV28 combines with J gene TRBJ1-1; a weak D match, TRBD1 (5 bases). The CDR3 has 15 amino acids. CDR1 MDHEN and CDR2 SYDVKM come from the germline V gene. Trimming cost V 1 base and J 0 bases, with 9 bases left between them. The CDR3 region is CASSLYRTLNTEAFF. CDR3 bases: TGTGCCAGCAGTTTATACAGGACACTGAACACTGAAGCTTTCTTT.

This clonotype was counted many times. The chain links TRBV7-6 to TRBJ2-1, with D hard to call. The CDR3 sequence is 13 residues long. Germline CDR1 and CDR2: SGHVS and FNYEAQ. The V gene lost 3 bases and the J gene lost 2 bases, with 5 bases spanning the gap. CDR3 sequence: CASSFTAYNEQFF. Here the CDR3 DNA reads TGTGCCAGCAGCTTTACAGCCTACAATGAGCAGTTCTTC. Full variable domain (remainder filled in from reference TRBV7-6 and TRBJ2-1): GAGVSQSPRYKVTKRGQDVALRCDPISGHVSLYWYRQALGQGPEFLTYFNYEAQQDKSGLPNDRFSAERPEGSISTLTIQRTEQRDSAMYRCASSFTAYNEQFFGPGTRLTVL.

The V gene is TRBV5-1, the J gene TRBJ2-5; no definite D call. The CDR3 has 13 amino acids. V was shortened by 0 bases and J by 5 bases, with 8 bases between the two germline ends. CDR1 is SGHRS and CDR2 is YFSETQ in the germline V gene. Here the CDR3 DNA reads TGCGCCAGCAGCTTGGGCCGTTCGGAGACCCAGTACTTC. Its protein product is CASSLGRSETQYF.

Regarding this clonotype: A read error may explain this, as a much larger clone is one base away. This rearrangement joins TRBV5-1 to TRBJ1-6; the D is unclear. Germline CDR1 SGHRS, CDR2 YFSETQ. Trimming shortened V by 3 bases and J by 5 bases, and 15 bases separated the two germline ends. The CDR3 consists of 16 residues. The CDR3, as DNA: TGCGCCAGCAGCTGGCTTGGGAGGGTCGATAATTCACCCCTCCACTTT. The encoded protein is CASSWLGRVDNSPLHF.

This clonotype was recorded many times. The chain joins TRBV12-3 or TRBV12-4 to TRBJ1-2; unclear D gene. The length of the CDR3 is 14 residues. The V and J ends lost 5 bases and 5 bases respectively, with 15 bases between them. DNA for the CDR3: TGTGCCAGCAGTCCGGACGCAAAAGGTTATGGCTACACCTTC. This encodes CASSPDAKGYGYTF.

The genes are TRBV19 and TRBJ2-5; D tentatively fits TRBD1 or TRBD2 (5 bases each). The CDR3 is made up of 17 amino acids. V lost 5 bases and J 5 bases, leaving 24 bases between the germline ends. Looked up from germline, CDR1 is LNHDA and CDR2 is SQIVND (reference sequence). The CDR3 loop reads CASSRSGTFSVGETQYF. CDR3 bases: TGTGCCAGTAGTCGTTCCGGGACCTTCTCTGTCGGCGAGACCCAGTACTTC.

A few counts support this clonotype. This chain uses TRBV7-9 with TRBJ2-6, with D unresolved. The CDR3 consists of 15 residues. Germline V gene lookup returns CDR1 SEHNR and CDR2 FQNEAQ (reference sequence). The germline V and J ends were trimmed by 1 base and 0 bases, with 4 bases remaining between them. CDR3 bases: TGTGCCAGCAGCTTAGTCCGCTCTGGGGCCAACGTCCTGACTTTC. This translates into CASSLVRSGANVLTF. Full variable domain (outside the CDR3, taken from reference TRBV7-9 and TRBJ2-6): DTGVSQNPRHKITKRGQNVTFRCDPISEHNRLYWYRQTLGQGPEFLTYFQNEAQLEKSRLLSDRFSAERPKGSFSTLEIQRTEQGDSAMYLCASSLVRSGANVLTFGAGSRLTVL.

This clonotype was detected many times. One end of the junction varies from germline; a read error may be responsible. V gene TRBV5-1 combines with J gene TRBJ1-2; 8 nucleotides align to TRBD1. Germline V gene data show CDR1 as SGHRS and CDR2 as YFSETQ. The CDR3 length is 12 residues. The CDR3 region is CASSSGQGGYTF. The CDR3 DNA reads TGTGCCAGCAGCTCCGGACAGGGTGGCTACACCTTC.

This clonotype has ten or more counts. V is TRBV25-1 and J is TRBJ2-1; TRBD1 matches at 7 bases. Losses at the gene ends were 0 bases for V and 0 bases for J; bases not matched to a gene: 11. CDR3 length: 19 residues. The germline V gene has CDR1 MGHDK and CDR2 SYGVNS. The CDR3 here is CASSEYIRSTGSSYNEQFF. The CDR3 nucleotides read TGTGCCAGCAGTGAATATATTCGTTCGACAGGGAGCTCCTACAATGAGCAGTTCTTC. Together with reference TRBV25-1 and TRBJ2-1, the CDR3 gives the full variable domain: EADIYQTPRYLVIGTGKKITLECSQTMGHDKMYWYQQDPGMELHLIHYSYGVNSTEKGDLSSESTVSRIRTEHFPLTLESARPSHTSQYLCASSEYIRSTGSSYNEQFFGPGTRLTVL.

This clonotype was seen ten or more times. The rearrangement links TRBV20-1 to TRBJ2-1; 13 bases align to TRBD2. The V gene's germline CDR1 is DFQATT and CDR2 SNEGSKA (reference sequence). V shed 3 bases, J shed 0 bases, and the junction held 14 bases outside the gene matches. This CDR3 region has 20 residues. The CDR3 DNA sequence: TGCAGTGCTAGGGGTCAAAGACTAGCGGGAGGACGGAGCTCCTACAATGAGCAGTTCTTC. Translation: CSARGQRLAGGRSSYNEQFF.

This chain links TRBV7-3 with TRBJ2-7; the D gene is possibly TRBD2 (6 bases). Germline loops: CDR1 SGHTA, CDR2 FQGTGA. Trimming shortened V by 5 bases and J by 2 bases, and 16 bases separated the two germline ends. The CDR3 extends over 15 amino acids. The CDR3 reads CASSPSGAAPYEQYF. The CDR3 nucleotides read TGTGCCAGCAGCCCATCGGGAGCCGCTCCCTACGAGCAGTACTTC.

This clonotype was counted ten times or more. The chain recombines TRBV7-8 with TRBJ2-7; 8 bases agree with TRBD1. The germline CDR1 and CDR2 sequences are SGHVS and FQNEAQ. This CDR3 has 14 residues. V shed 3 bases, J shed 3 bases, and the junction held 4 bases outside the gene matches. This chain's CDR3 is CASSFGDRLYEQYF. The DNA of the CDR3 is TGTGCCAGCAGCTTTGGGGACAGGCTCTACGAGCAGTACTTC.

This sequence joins TRBV27 and TRBJ1-2, with 7 positions matching TRBD1. The CDR3 spans 15 residues. The V gene's germline CDR1 is MNHEY and CDR2 SMNVEV (reference sequence). The V gene end was trimmed by 5 bases and the J gene end by 3 bases; junction bases not matched to a gene: 9. The CDR3 is CASSPRQGFDYGYTF. The DNA for the CDR3 is TGTGCCAGCAGTCCCCGACAGGGCTTCGACTATGGCTACACCTTC.

This clonotype showed up many times. This chain uses TRBV7-2 with TRBJ2-7; the D gene is possibly TRBD1 (6 bases). The ends were cut back, 4 bases at V and 4 bases at J, with 8 bases in the middle. CDR3 length equals 12 residues. Germline assignment: CDR1 SGHTA and CDR2 FQGNSA. The CDR3, as DNA: TGTGCCAGCAGCTACAGGGATTACGAGCAGTACTTC. This translates into CASSYRDYEQYF.

The chain joins TRBV5-6 to TRBJ2-1; 9 bases fit TRBD2. Looked up from germline, CDR1 is SGHDT and CDR2 is YYEEEE. Trimming at V came to 3 bases and at J to 8 bases, leaving 9 bases not matched to a gene. The CDR3 is made up of 15 amino acids. CDR3 protein: CASSSTQREADEQFF. DNA of the CDR3: TGTGCCAGCAGCTCAACCCAGCGGGAGGCTGATGAGCAGTTCTTC.

Turning to this clonotype: A read error is possible here, since a much larger clone lies one base away. This rearrangement joins TRBV5-1 to TRBJ1-3; D uncertain. Germline loops: CDR1 SGHRS, CDR2 YFSETQ. CDR3 length equals 14 residues. The CDR3 is CASCLAGFGNTIYF. CDR3 DNA sequence: TGCGCCAGCTGCTTGGCTGGGTTCGGAAACACCATATATTTT.

This clonotype was counted a few times. The gene calls are TRBV7-3 and TRBJ2-1; D is uncertain. CDR1 is SGHTA, CDR2 FQGTGA, per germline. V lost 6 bases and J lost 4, with 10 bases in between. The CDR3 is 13 amino acids. In nucleotides, the CDR3 is TGTGCCAGCAGTTATGACCCTTACAATGAGCAGTTCTTC. Protein sequence: CASSYDPYNEQFF. The whole variable domain, filled in from reference TRBV7-3 and TRBJ2-1, reads GAGVSQTPSNKVTEKGKYVELRCDPISGHTALYWYRQSLGQGPEFLIYFQGTGAADDSGLPNDRFFAVRPEGSVSTLKIQRTERGDSAVYLCASSYDPYNEQFFGPGTRLTVL.

A few counts support this clonotype. V and J are TRBV6-1 and TRBJ1-6; 7 bases agree with TRBD1. This CDR3 comprises 18 residues. Germline V gives CDR1 MNHNS, CDR2 SASEGT. Trimming removed 5 bases from V and 0 bases from J; junction bases left unmatched: 10. The CDR3 nucleotides are TGTGCCAGCAGTCCCCGACAGGGACGCAGCTCCTATAATTCACCCCTCCACTTT. Translation gives CASSPRQGRSSYNSPLHF.

This clonotype was observed a few times. V usage is TRBV27 and J usage is TRBJ2-7; D may be TRBD1 or TRBD2 (5 bases each). This CDR3 contains 13 residues. CDR1 is MNHEY, CDR2 SMNVEV, per germline (reference sequence). Trimming shortened V by 6 bases and J by 5 bases, and 14 bases separated the two germline ends. The CDR3 DNA follows: TGTGCCAGCAGAATTATTGGGACCAACGAGCAGTACTTC. Its protein product is CASRIIGTNEQYF.

In this sample, this clonotype turned up many times. The genes are TRBV2 and TRBJ2-5; TRBD1 matches at 7 bases. Germline trimming cut 6 bases from V and 5 bases from J; bases unmatched to any gene: 3. Germline CDR1 reads SNHLY; CDR2 reads FYNNEI. The CDR3 totals 12 residues. The CDR3 loop is CASSDRDETQYF. CDR3 nucleotides: TGTGCCAGCAGCGACAGGGATGAGACCCAGTACTTC.